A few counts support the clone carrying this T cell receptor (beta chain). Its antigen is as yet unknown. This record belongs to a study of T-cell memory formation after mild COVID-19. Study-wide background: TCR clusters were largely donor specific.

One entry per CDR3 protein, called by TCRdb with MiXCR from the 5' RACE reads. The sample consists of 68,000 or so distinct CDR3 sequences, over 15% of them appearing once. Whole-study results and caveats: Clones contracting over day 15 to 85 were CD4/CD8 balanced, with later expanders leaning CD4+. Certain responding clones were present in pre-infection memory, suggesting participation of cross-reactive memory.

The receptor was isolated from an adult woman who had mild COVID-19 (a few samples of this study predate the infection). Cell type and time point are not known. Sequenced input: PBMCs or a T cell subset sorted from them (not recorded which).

CDR3 DNA sequence: TGCGCCAGCAGCCAACATGATGAGCAGTTCTTC. Protein sequence: CASSQHDEQFF. This chain links TRBV4-3 with TRBJ2-1; D is unclear. The V end lost 2 bases, the J end lost 8 bases, and 4 bases lay between the germline ends. This CDR3 contains 11 residues. Germline assignment: CDR1 LGHNA and CDR2 YSLEER.